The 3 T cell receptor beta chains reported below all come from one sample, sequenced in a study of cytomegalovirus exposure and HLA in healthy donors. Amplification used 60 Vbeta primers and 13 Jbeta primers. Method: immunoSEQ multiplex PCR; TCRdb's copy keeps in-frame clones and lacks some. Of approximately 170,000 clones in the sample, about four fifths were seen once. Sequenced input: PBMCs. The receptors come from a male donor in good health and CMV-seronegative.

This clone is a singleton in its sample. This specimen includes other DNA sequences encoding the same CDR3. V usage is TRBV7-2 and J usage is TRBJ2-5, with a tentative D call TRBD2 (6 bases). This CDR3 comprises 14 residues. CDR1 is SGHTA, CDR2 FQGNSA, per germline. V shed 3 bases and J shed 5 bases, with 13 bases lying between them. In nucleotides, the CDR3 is TGTGCCAGCAGCTTCAGGGACTCGGGGGAGACCCAGTACTTC. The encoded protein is CASSFRDSGETQYF.

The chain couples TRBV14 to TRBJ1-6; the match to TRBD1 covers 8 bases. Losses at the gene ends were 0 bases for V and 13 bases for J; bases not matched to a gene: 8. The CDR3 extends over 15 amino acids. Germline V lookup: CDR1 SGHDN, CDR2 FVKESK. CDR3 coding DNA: TGTGCCAGCAGCCAAGAACTAGGACAGGGAGAGCCCCTCCACTTT. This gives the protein CASSQELGQGEPLHF.

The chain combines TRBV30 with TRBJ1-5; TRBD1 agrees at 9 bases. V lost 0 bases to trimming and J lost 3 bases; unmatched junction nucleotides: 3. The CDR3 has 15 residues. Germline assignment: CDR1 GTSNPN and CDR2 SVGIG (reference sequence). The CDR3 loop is CAWSVGDRANQPQHF. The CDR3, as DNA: TGTGCCTGGAGTGTAGGGGACAGGGCCAATCAGCCCCAGCATTTT. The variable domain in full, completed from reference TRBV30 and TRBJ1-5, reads SQTIHQWPATLVQPVGSPLSLECTVEGTSNPNLYWYRQAAGRGLQLLFYSVGIGQISSEVPQNLSASRPQDRQFILSSKKLLLSDSGFYLCAWSVGDRANQPQHFGDGTRLSIL.